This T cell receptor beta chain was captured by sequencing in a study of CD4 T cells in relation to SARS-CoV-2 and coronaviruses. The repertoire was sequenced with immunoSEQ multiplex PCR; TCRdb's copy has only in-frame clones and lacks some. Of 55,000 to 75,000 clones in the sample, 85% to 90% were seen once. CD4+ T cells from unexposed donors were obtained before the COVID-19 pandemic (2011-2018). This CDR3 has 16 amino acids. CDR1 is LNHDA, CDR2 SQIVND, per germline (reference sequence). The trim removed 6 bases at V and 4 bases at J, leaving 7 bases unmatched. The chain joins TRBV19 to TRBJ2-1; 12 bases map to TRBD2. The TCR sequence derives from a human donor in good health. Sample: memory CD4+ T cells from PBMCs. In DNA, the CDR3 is TGTGCCAGTAGCACGGAGGGGACTAGCGGGTACAATGAGCAGTTCTTC. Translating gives CASSTEGTSGYNEQFF.